This T cell receptor beta chain was sequenced for a study of CD8+ T cells in alopecia areata. In the study overall: Treated patients were given 5 to 10 mg oral tofacitinib twice daily. The tofacitinib course ran for 6 to 18 months and was followed by 6 months off drug.

Extracted from the samples, RNA was reverse transcribed into cDNA to serve as the sequencing template. Clones were read by immunoSEQ multiplex PCR, and TCRdb kept only the in-frame ones, dropping some. The data hold under 75,000 clones, with roughly 44% observed a single time. Trimming cost V 5 bases and J 5 bases, with 18 bases left between them. Germline CDR1 reads MDHEN; CDR2 reads SYDVKM. CDR3 length: 15 amino acids. This TCR derives from a human donor with alopecia areata. The gene calls are TRBV28 and TRBJ2-5, with D possibly called TRBD1 or TRBD2 (5 bases each). The sequencing here drew on CD8+ T cells sorted from blood, taken at week 0. CDR3 coding DNA: TGTGCCAGCAGTCCCCCACGGGACGGTGAGGAGACCCAGTACTTC. Amino acid sequence: CASSPPRDGEETQYF.